This T cell receptor beta chain stems from a study of sequential checkpoint blockade in melanoma. About the research overall: Patients were randomized 1:1 to nivolumab-then-ipilimumab or ipilimumab-then-nivolumab first-line. After both sequences, patients received maintenance nivolumab.

Noted treatment: randomized to nivolumab then ipilimumab (arm A) or the reverse (arm B). None of the patients previously received DNA-damaging chemotherapy. Live CD3+CD8+ CD19− CD56− cells were sorted from PBMCs. Measured with immunoSEQ multiplex PCR; TCRdb has only the in-frame clones, and not every one. Of more than 30,000 clones in the sample, about 86% were seen once. The CDR3 has 13 residues. Germline values: CDR1 MDHEN, CDR2 SYDVKM. Trimming pared 5 bases from V and 2 bases from J, leaving 9 bases between. This specimen was CD8+ T cells sorted from blood (inferred from file names), taken from a patient given nivolumab and ipilimumab in sequence. The TCR was taken from a human donor with melanoma. This chain links TRBV28 with TRBJ2-5; no definite D call. The CDR3 reads CASSIFLQETQYF. CDR3 DNA: TGTGCCAGCAGTATATTCCTTCAAGAGACCCAGTACTTC.